These T cell receptor beta chains were read from a single sample in a study of vaccination and CD4 T cells after COVID-19. Their recognized antigens are unknown. In TCRdb, the PCR reads were re-called with MiXCR into one record per CDR3 protein. The data show about 20,000 distinct CDR3 sequences, with roughly 51% seen just once and around a sixth held by the top ten. The specimen was CD4+ T cells from blood, cultured in vitro. The receptors come from a human donor who had recovered from COVID-19. The CDR3 runs from the conserved cysteine through the conserved F or W.

>TRBV5-1|TRBJ2-5
CASSPGYQETQYF
>TRBV28|TRBJ2-3
CASSSSRTSGVDTQYF
>TRBV7-2|TRBJ1-1
CASSLARGWVTEAFF
>TRBV7-2|TRBJ1-5
CASSLDTGNDQPQHF
>TRBV19|TRBJ1-2
CASSSGTPDNYGYTF
>TRBV10-1|TRBJ1-1
CASSDLRNTEAFF
>TRBV27|TRBJ2-2
CASRGTNTGELFF
>TRBV18|TRBJ2-3
CASSPVYRTDTQYF
>TRBV27|TRBJ2-5
CASSLGQGEYETQYF
>TRBV19|TRBJ1-4
CASSSTGVNEKLFF
>TRBV6-1|TRBJ2-1
CASQINTGFYNEQFF
>TRBV18|TRBJ2-3
CASSPTSRDRDTQYF
>TRBV28|TRBJ1-3
CASSHGGTGVTGNTIYF
>TRBV2|TRBJ1-5
CASSGDWRPQHF
>TRBV28|TRBJ2-7
CASSLRRGAGHYEQYF
>TRBV6-1|TRBJ1-2
CASSNRGRGYTF
>TRBV23-1|TRBJ2-7
CASSSAAAGPRGSEQYF
>TRBV27|TRBJ2-2
CASSSPGGSGRVNTGELFF
>TRBV6-2/TRBV6-3|TRBJ1-2
CASSYYGDSGYTF
>TRBV10-3|TRBJ1-5
CAISEGGVQPQHF
>TRBV12-5|TRBJ2-5
CASGVGQGVETQYF
>TRBV20-1|TRBJ2-3
CSARYHGTDTQYF
>TRBV6-1|TRBJ2-3
CASSLTSGRSTDTQYF
>TRBV7-9|TRBJ2-7
CASSWDTGTGAYEQYF
>TRBV18|TRBJ1-5
CASSHGQYNQPQHF
>TRBV6-1|TRBJ2-4
CASSALRAGVVERAKNIQYF
>TRBV20-1|TRBJ2-2
CSARRTGGTGELFF